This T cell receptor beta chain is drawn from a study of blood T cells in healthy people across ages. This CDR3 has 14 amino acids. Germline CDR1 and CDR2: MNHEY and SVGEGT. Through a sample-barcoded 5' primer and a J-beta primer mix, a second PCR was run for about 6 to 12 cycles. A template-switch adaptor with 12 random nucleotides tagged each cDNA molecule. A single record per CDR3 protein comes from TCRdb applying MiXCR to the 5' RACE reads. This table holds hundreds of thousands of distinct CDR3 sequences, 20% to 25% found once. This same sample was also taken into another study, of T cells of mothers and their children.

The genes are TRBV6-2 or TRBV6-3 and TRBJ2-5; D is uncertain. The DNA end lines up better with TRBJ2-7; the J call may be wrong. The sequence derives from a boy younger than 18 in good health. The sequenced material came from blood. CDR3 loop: CASSLSVTVGEQYF. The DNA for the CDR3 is TGTGCCAGCAGTCTGTCGGTCACGGTCGGCGAGCAGTACTTC.